One sample yielded the 16 T cell receptor beta chains listed below, sequenced in a study of intratumoral heterogeneity in liver cancer. The table came from immunoSEQ multiplex PCR; TCRdb's copy has only in-frame clones and leaves some out. The data contain 20,000 to 25,000 clones, 73% of them seen just once; the ten biggest clones take up about a sixth. The input for sequencing was tumor-adjacent normal tissue, taken before any cancer treatment. These TCRs come from a woman aged 70-85 years with hepatocellular carcinoma.

The chain combines TRBV28 with TRBJ2-5; a possible D gene is TRBD2 (6 bases). The germline gives CDR1 MDHEN, CDR2 SYDVKM. Trimming removed 3 bases from V and 0 bases from J, with 14 bases in between. The CDR3 has 16 residues. The CDR3 DNA is TGTGCCAGCAGTTTTTGGGTGGGAGGCGACCAAGAGACCCAGTACTTC. This codes for CASSFWVGGDQETQYF.

This clone came up a few times. The chain joins TRBV5-1 to TRBJ2-3; 7 bases agree with TRBD2. V was clipped by 0 bases and J by 4 bases; unmatched bases: 8. This CDR3 is 16 amino acids long. The germline V gene has CDR1 SGHRS and CDR2 YFSETQ. The CDR3: CASSLVAGEVPDTQYF. CDR3 in DNA: TGCGCCAGCAGCTTGGTCGCGGGAGAGGTCCCAGATACGCAGTATTTT.

CDR3 loop: CASSLFLTGTYEQYF. The CDR3 DNA sequence: TGTGCCAGCAGTTTGTTTCTGACGGGAACCTACGAGCAGTACTTC. The chain combines TRBV27 with TRBJ2-7; possible D gene TRBD2, 5 bases. There are 15 residues in the CDR3. Per germline, CDR1 MNHEY and CDR2 SMNVEV (reference sequence). V lost 3 bases, J lost 2 bases, and 14 bases lay in between.

The gene calls are TRBV27 and TRBJ1-1; D may be TRBD1 (6 bases). The CDR3 has 17 residues. V was pared by 6 bases and J by 5 bases, with 25 bases between. Germline lookup yields CDR1 MNHEY and CDR2 SMNVEV (reference sequence). The DNA of the CDR3 is TGTGCCAGCAGCTCTGAGGGGGGACGGGGTAGTAGGACTGAAGCTTTCTTT. Its protein is CASSSEGGRGSRTEAFF.

V gene TRBV19 combines with J gene TRBJ1-2, with D possibly matching TRBD1 (6 bases). V was clipped by 6 bases and J by 6 bases, with 8 bases between them. Germline V CDR1 and CDR2: LNHDA, SQIVND (reference sequence). This CDR3 is 11 amino acids long. The CDR3, as DNA: TGTGCCAGTAGACAGGGACATGGCTACACCTTC. As protein: CASRQGHGYTF.

The V gene is TRBV5-1, the J gene TRBJ2-2; 9 nucleotides align to TRBD1. V dropped 3 bases and J dropped 2; count of bases not matched to a gene: 8. This CDR3 is 17 amino acids long. Germline lookup yields CDR1 SGHRS and CDR2 YFSETQ. CDR3 region: CASSYPQDRGNTGELFF. The CDR3 nucleotides read TGCGCCAGCAGCTACCCCCAGGACAGGGGTAACACCGGGGAGCTGTTTTTT.

The rearrangement uses TRBV7-2 and TRBJ2-2; D is unclear. Trimming removed 2 bases from V and 3 bases from J, with 10 bases in between. CDR1 and CDR2 (germline): SGHTA, FQGNSA. CDR3 length: 15 residues. CDR3 DNA sequence: TGTGCCAGCAGCTTAAAGCAGAGTTACACCGGGGAGCTGTTTTTT. It specifies CASSLKQSYTGELFF. The full variable domain, its missing parts supplied by reference TRBV7-2 and TRBJ2-2, is GAGVSQSPSNKVTEKGKDVELRCDPISGHTALYWYRQSLGQGLEFLIYFQGNSAPDKSGLPSDRFSAERTGGSVSTLTIQRTQQEDSAVYLCASSLKQSYTGELFFGEGSRLTVL.

The V call is TRBV18, the J call TRBJ2-1, with D possibly matching TRBD2 (5 bases). Trimming left V 3 bases short and J 2 bases short, with 11 bases between. Germline V gives CDR1 KGHSH, CDR2 LQKENI. This CDR3 has 15 residues. CDR3 region: CASSPFQEAYNEQFF. CDR3 sequence (DNA): TGTGCCAGCTCACCTTTCCAGGAGGCCTACAATGAGCAGTTCTTC.

This chain uses TRBV28 with TRBJ1-3; D is unclear. Per germline, CDR1 MDHEN and CDR2 SYDVKM. CDR3 size: 11 residues. The CDR3 DNA is TGTGTAACGGCCTCTGGAAACACCATATATTTT. Protein product: CVTASGNTIYF.

This chain connects TRBV5-4 to TRBJ2-3, with D perhaps TRBD2 (6 bases). CDR1 and CDR2 (germline): SGHNT, YYREEE (reference sequence). This CDR3 has 13 residues. V lost 4 bases, J lost 5 bases, and 11 bases lay in between. The CDR3 loop is CASSLTSLDTQYF. For the CDR3, the DNA is TGTGCCAGCAGCCTTACTAGCTTAGATACGCAGTATTTT.

This clone is a singleton in its sample. The gene calls are TRBV5-1 and TRBJ2-5; possibly TRBD2 for D (5 bases). This CDR3 comprises 16 residues. CDR1 and CDR2 from the germline V gene are SGHRS and YFSETQ. Trimming took off 0 bases at V and 1 base at J, with 13 bases between the two ends. In DNA form, the CDR3 reads TGCGCCAGCAGCTTGGAAGCTTCAGGACTCCAAGAGACCCAGTACTTC. It yields the protein CASSLEASGLQETQYF.

This clone was observed once. V and J are TRBV6-5 and TRBJ1-6; 7 nucleotides align to TRBD1. Germline lookup yields CDR1 MNHEY and CDR2 SVGAGI. V was pared by 7 bases and J by 5 bases, with 8 bases of the junction left unmatched. The CDR3 has 15 residues. CDR3 loop: CASKNRDSDNSPLHF. CDR3 coding DNA: TGTGCCAGCAAGAACCGGGACAGCGATAATTCACCCCTCCACTTT.

The V gene is TRBV18, the J gene TRBJ2-7; D is uncertain. CDR3 length: 12 amino acids. Germline values: CDR1 KGHSH, CDR2 LQKENI. Trimming took off 2 bases at V and 6 bases at J, with 8 bases between the two ends. The CDR3, as DNA: TGTGCCAGCTCACCAAAGGATGGCGAGCAGTACTTC. It codes for CASSPKDGEQYF. Full variable domain (rest looked up from reference TRBV18 and TRBJ2-7): NAGVMQNPRHLVRRRGQEARLRCSPMKGHSHVYWYRQLPEEGLKFMVYLQKENIIDESGMPKERFSAEFPKEGPSILRIQQVVRGDSAAYFCASSPKDGEQYFGPGTRLTVT.

The chain carries TRBV5-5 and TRBJ1-1; D gene ambiguous. The CDR3 contains 12 residues. With 4 bases removed from V and 6 bases from J, the gap between germline ends came to 10 bases. Germline values: CDR1 SGHKS, CDR2 YYEKEE (reference sequence). DNA for the CDR3: TGTGCCAGCAGCCTGTGGGGAGCTGAAGCTTTCTTT. It codes for CASSLWGAEAFF.

This chain connects TRBV6-5 to TRBJ2-7; weak D call: TRBD1 (6 bases). This CDR3 region has 14 residues. Germline CDR1 and CDR2: MNHEY and SVGAGI. The ends were cut back, 7 bases at V and 2 bases at J, with 15 bases in the middle. The CDR3: CASKNRDIAYEQYF. The CDR3 region has the DNA TGTGCCAGCAAGAACCGGGACATCGCCTACGAGCAGTACTTC.

The chain recombines TRBV13 with TRBJ1-3; D possibly corresponds to TRBD1 (5 bases). The germline gives CDR1 PRHDT, CDR2 FYEKMQ (reference sequence). V lost 5 bases and J 8 bases, leaving 22 bases between the germline ends. The CDR3 contains 16 residues. CDR3 in amino acids: CASSPWQGSEGDTIYF. For the CDR3, the DNA is TGTGCCAGCAGCCCCTGGCAGGGCTCGGAAGGGGACACCATATATTTT.